This entry lists 18 T cell receptor beta chains sequenced from one sample in a study of CD8 T cells in ankylosing spondylitis (dated by TCRdb to about 2017). Library construction relied on 5' RACE. The sample was run on an Illumina HiSeq 2500. TCRdb trimmed the raw reads at Q25, called clones with MiXCR and kept productive beta chains. Under each unique CDR3 protein, matching rows form one entry showing the most common genes and DNA. Within this sample are about 110,000 distinct CDR3 sequences, with 24% of them counted one time only. The ten largest clones capture 9% to 15% of the sample. Sequencing was carried out using synovial fluid, either unsorted or a sorted T cell fraction (not recorded which). These TCRs come from a male donor with ankylosing spondylitis.

This clonotype has a count of ten or more. The chain has TRBV24-1 and TRBJ1-5, with 9 bases fitting TRBD1. This CDR3 comprises 14 residues. With V trimmed by 6 bases and J by 5 bases, 4 bases remained unmatched. CDR1 KGHDR and CDR2 SFDVKD come from the germline V gene. CDR3 loop: CATSTGGWDQPQHF. In nucleotides, the CDR3 is TGTGCCACCAGTACAGGGGGCTGGGATCAGCCCCAGCATTTT.

This clonotype was seen only a few times. The chain is built from TRBV29-1 and TRBJ2-1, with 8 bases that match TRBD1. Germline V gene sequence: CDR1 SQVTM, CDR2 ANQGSEA. V lost 3 bases, J lost 7 bases, and 5 bases stayed unmatched. This CDR3 spans 13 amino acids. CDR3 amino acids: CSVEGQVINEQFF. In DNA form, the CDR3 reads TGCAGCGTTGAGGGACAGGTGATTAATGAGCAGTTCTTC.

This clonotype appeared a few times. The chain recombines TRBV3-1 with TRBJ2-1; 12 bases are shared with TRBD2. The CDR3 has 17 residues. Losses at the gene ends were 0 bases for V and 5 bases for J; bases not matched to a gene: 5. Germline V gene data show CDR1 as LGHDT and CDR2 as YNNKEL (reference sequence). The CDR3 nucleotides read TGTGCCAGCAGCCAAGAGAGACTAGCGGGAGCCCACAATGAGCAGTTCTTC. This gives the protein CASSQERLAGAHNEQFF.

V gene TRBV10-2 combines with J gene TRBJ2-7; TRBD2 matches at 9 bases. V trimming: 6 bases; J trimming: 4 bases; junction bases outside the gene matches: 7. Germline V gene lookup returns CDR1 WSHSY and CDR2 SAAADI. The CDR3 runs to 14 residues. The CDR3 loop is CASRSGLAAYEQYF. CDR3 in DNA: TGCGCCAGCAGATCGGGACTAGCCGCTTACGAGCAGTACTTC.

Regarding this clonotype: Mismatch with germline at one junction end may stem from a read error. The chain recombines TRBV29-1 with TRBJ1-1; weak D call: TRBD1 (6 bases). Germline CDR1 SQVTM, CDR2 ANQGSEA. There are 12 residues in the CDR3. DNA of the CDR3: TGCAGCGTTGAGAGGGGGAACGCTGAAGCTTTCTTT. This gives the protein CSVERGNAEAFF.

The CDR3 sequence: CASGLVRGEGRNEQFF. In nucleotides, the CDR3 is TGTGCTAGTGGTTTGGTACGAGGAGAAGGGAGAAATGAGCAGTTCTTC. The chain links TRBV12-5 to TRBJ2-1, with D perhaps TRBD2 (5 bases). CDR3 size: 16 residues. Germline CDR1 reads LGHNT; CDR2 reads FRNRAP. Trimming removed 0 bases from V and 7 bases from J, with 16 bases in between.

The sample holds a few counts of this clonotype. This chain links TRBV3-1 with TRBJ1-2, with D possibly being TRBD1 (5 bases). Trimming stripped 4 bases from V and 4 bases from J, with 13 bases between. Germline values: CDR1 LGHDT, CDR2 YNNKEL (reference sequence). The CDR3 covers 14 residues. The CDR3 DNA reads as TGTGCCAGCAGCCCCCCGAGAGGGACCTATGGCTACACCTTC. Protein product: CASSPPRGTYGYTF.

The chain couples TRBV12-3 or TRBV12-4 to TRBJ2-4; D gene ambiguous. There are 14 residues in the CDR3. Between the trimmed V and J ends, which lost 3 bases and 7 bases, there was a span of 13 bases. In nucleotides, the CDR3 is TGTGCCAGCAGTTTTTGGGGTGAATGGAACATTCAGTACTTC. Translation: CASSFWGEWNIQYF.

V gene TRBV12-3 or TRBV12-4 combines with J gene TRBJ2-1; unclear D gene. Trimming left V 2 bases short and J 4 bases short, with 12 bases between. The CDR3 is 15 amino acids. The CDR3 region has the DNA TGTGCCAGCAGTTTAAATGATCCCCAATACAATGAGCAGTTCTTC. Encoded protein: CASSLNDPQYNEQFF.

This clonotype was seen many times. This CDR3 is CASSYSLPPNQETQYF. CDR3 coding DNA: TGTGCCAGCAGTTACTCGTTACCGCCGAACCAAGAGACCCAGTACTTC. V gene TRBV6-5 combines with J gene TRBJ2-5; D not certain. V shed 0 bases and J shed 0 bases, with 11 bases lying between them. Germline V gene sequence: CDR1 MNHEY, CDR2 SVGAGI. The CDR3 contains 16 residues.

The chain recombines TRBV6-1 with TRBJ2-5, with 14 bases lining up with TRBD2. The junction had 4 bases not matched to a gene; V was cut back by 6 bases and J by 4 bases. CDR3 length: 15 residues. Germline V CDR1 and CDR2: MNHNS, SASEGT. The CDR3 DNA reads TGTGCCAGCAGCCCGACTAGCGGGAGGGGAGAGACCCAGTACTTC. Translated: CASSPTSGRGETQYF.

This clonotype was picked up many times. The chain recombines TRBV20-1 with TRBJ2-7; D is unresolved. The CDR3 runs to 14 residues. V was cut by 6 bases and J by 2 bases, with 17 bases left in between. Germline V CDR1 and CDR2: DFQATT, SNEGSKA (reference sequence). Written as DNA, the CDR3 is TGCAGTGCCGTCCACGGCACAGCTACCTACGAGCAGTACTTC. Residues: CSAVHGTATYEQYF.

This clonotype has at least ten counts. V and J are TRBV3-1 and TRBJ2-2; possibly TRBD1 for D (6 bases). The CDR3 runs to 14 residues. The germline V and J ends were trimmed by 6 bases and 1 base, with 9 bases remaining between them. CDR1 LGHDT and CDR2 YNNKEL come from the germline V gene (reference sequence). This CDR3 is CASRKDRNTGELFF. The CDR3 coding sequence is TGTGCCAGCAGGAAGGACAGGAACACCGGGGAGCTGTTTTTT.

There are a few counts of this clonotype. The chain employs TRBV11-2 and TRBJ2-7; D gene uncertain. V was cut by 5 bases and J by 2 bases, with 4 bases left in between. The CDR3 spans 11 residues. Germline CDR1 and CDR2: SGHAT and FQNNGV. The CDR3 reads CASSRTYEQYF. The CDR3 DNA reads as TGTGCCAGCAGCCGAACCTACGAGCAGTACTTC.

The CDR3, as DNA: TGCAGCGTTGTGACTAGCGGGAATGAGCAGTTCTTC. Amino acid sequence: CSVVTSGNEQFF. The chain uses TRBV29-1 and TRBJ2-1; 10 bases are shared with TRBD2. V dropped 4 bases and J dropped 7; count of bases not matched to a gene: 1. CDR1 and CDR2 from the germline V gene are SQVTM and ANQGSEA. This CDR3 is built from 12 residues.

This clonotype was detected only a few times. The V gene is TRBV7-2, the J gene TRBJ1-2, with 12 bases fitting TRBD1. J lost 8 bases, V lost 8 bases, and 6 bases had no gene match. The CDR3 extends over 13 amino acids. Germline V lookup: CDR1 SGHTA, CDR2 FQGNSA. Written as DNA, the CDR3 is TGTGCCAGCGCGGGACAGGGGGCGACGGGCTACACCTTC. This encodes CASAGQGATGYTF.

The V call is TRBV5-1, the J call TRBJ1-1; D ambiguous. In germline, CDR1 is SGHRS, CDR2 YFSETQ. V dropped 3 bases and J dropped 6 bases, with 12 bases sitting between them. This CDR3 is 13 amino acids long. The CDR3 DNA reads TGCGCCAGCAGCTCCGGAGGCGGAGCTGAAGCTTTCTTT. Amino acid sequence: CASSSGGGAEAFF.

This sequence joins TRBV20-1 and TRBJ2-7; TRBD1 or TRBD2 may be the D gene (6 bases each). Looked up from germline, CDR1 is DFQATT and CDR2 is SNEGSKA (reference sequence). The CDR3 covers 12 residues. V was cut by 5 bases and J by 6 bases, with 14 bases left in between. CDR3 nucleotides: TGCAGTGCTTCAGAGGGGGGCCGCGAGCAGTACGTC. Its protein product is CSASEGGREQYV.